The rows below give T cell receptor beta chains drawn from one sample of a study of blood T cell repertoires in COVID-19. TCRdb keeps only in-frame clones here, not all; method: immunoSEQ multiplex PCR. The data hold approximately 93,000 clones, with roughly 70% observed a single time. Sequenced material: peripheral blood. These receptors were collected from a man between 70 and 80 years old with COVID-19, enrolled during active disease. The CDR3 runs from the conserved cysteine through the conserved F or W. The order of the fields is V gene, J gene, clone size, D gene, CDR3 DNA, CDR3 protein. The D gene is left open where the match is weak. Clone size is given for some rows only: seen once, a few or many times, or a class if the clone is expanded.

TRBV6-5	TRBJ1-1	NA	NA	TGTGCCATATCCGGGTCCCCGGGAACTGAAGCTTTCTTT	CAISGSPGTEAFF
TRBV28	TRBJ2-3	NA	NA	TGTTCAAGTAGGGACATAAGCACAGATACGCAGTATTTT	CSSRDISTDTQYF
TRBV3-1/TRBV3-2	TRBJ2-7	once	TRBD2	TGTGCCAGCAGCCACATAGCGGGAGGGCCCTACGAGCAGTACTTC	CASSHIAGGPYEQYF
TRBV6-5	TRBJ1-2	NA	NA	TGTGCCAGCGGAGGTCCGGGGGTTGGTCTTGGCTACACCTTC	CASGGPGVGLGYTF
TRBV29-1	TRBJ1-3	NA	NA	TGCAGCGTCCGGGACAACCACGACCTCTCTGGAAACACCATATATTTT	CSVRDNHDLSGNTIYF
TRBV9	TRBJ1-2	NA	TRBD1	TGTGCCAGCAGCGTCGGGACAGGGGCAGCCTATGGCTACACCTTC	CASSVGTGAAYGYTF
TRBV2	TRBJ2-1	many	TRBD2	TGTGCCAGCAGGTTAGCGGGAGGCTCCTACAATGAGCAGTTCTTC	CASRLAGGSYNEQFF
TRBV28	TRBJ1-2	NA	NA	TGTGCCAGCAGTCTCAAACACCAGGGGTACTCTGGCTACACCTTC	CASSLKHQGYSGYTF
TRBV7-8	TRBJ2-2	few	TRBD2	TGTGCCAGCAGCTTCCGGACTAGCGGGAGGGGAGGAACCGGGGAGCTGTTTTTT	CASSFRTSGRGGTGELFF
TRBV15	TRBJ2-3	NA	TRBD2	TGTGCCACCAGCAGTGGGACTAGCGGGAGAGTTACGCAGTATTTT	CATSSGTSGRVTQYF
TRBV7-2	TRBJ1-6	NA	NA	TGTGCCAGCAGCTTAGTGTTTGGAGGAGACTATAATTCACCCCTCCACTTT	CASSLVFGGDYNSPLHF
TRBV28	TRBJ1-2	NA	NA	TGTGCCAGCAGTCTAACAGGGTCTGGCTACACCTTC	CASSLTGSGYTF
TRBV9	TRBJ2-7	many	NA	TGTGCCAGCAGCGTGTCAGGTTCGGGGTTGATGCAGTACTTC	CASSVSGSGLMQYF
TRBV11-2	TRBJ2-1	many	NA	TGTGCCAGCAGCTTCTCAGGGGCCTACAATGAGCAGTTCTTC	CASSFSGAYNEQFF
TRBV6-5	TRBJ1-5	NA	NA	TGTGCCAGCACTGGCGGAGTCAATCAGCCCCAGCATTTT	CASTGGVNQPQHF
TRBV9	TRBJ2-7	NA	NA	TGTGCCAGCAGCGGGATCCCCGGGAGCTACGAGCAGTACTTC	CASSGIPGSYEQYF
TRBV18	TRBJ1-1	once	NA	TGTGCCAGCTCAACTACGGGAAACACTGAAGCTTTCTTT	CASSTTGNTEAFF
TRBV7-2	TRBJ1-1	NA	NA	TGTGCCAGCAGCTTAGCTCGACCAGGGGACGCACGCAGAACTGAAGCTTTCTTT	CASSLARPGDARRTEAFF
TRBV5-1	TRBJ2-2	NA	NA	TGCGCCAGCAGCGCCGCCGGGACAATCGGTTCCGGGGAGCTGTTTTTT	CASSAAGTIGSGELFF
TRBV24-1	TRBJ2-3	NA	TRBD1	TGTGCCACCAGTGATTTTGCAGGGGGCTATGAAGATACGCAGTATTTT	CATSDFAGGYEDTQYF
TRBV7-9	TRBJ2-5	NA	TRBD1	TGTGCCAGCAGCACCGGGACAGGGGGCAGTGCGGGAAAGGGAGAGACCCAGTACTTC	CASSTGTGGSAGKGETQYF
TRBV5-1	TRBJ2-7	few	NA	TGCGCCAGCGCCGACCAGGGTTTCACCTACGAGCAGTACTTC	CASADQGFTYEQYF
TRBV5-5	TRBJ2-3	NA	NA	TGTGCCAGCAGCTTGGCCAACACTATCCCGACGCAGTATTTT	CASSLANTIPTQYF
TRBV28	TRBJ2-1	NA	NA	TGTGCCAGCAGTTATATAGCGGACAATGAGCAGTTCTTC	CASSYIADNEQFF
TRBV27	TRBJ2-2	NA	NA	TGTGCCAGCAGTTCGATCGGGTTTGGTGGCACCGGGGAGCTGTTTTTT	CASSSIGFGGTGELFF
TRBV5-1	TRBJ2-5	NA	NA	TGCGCCAGCAGCCCTTCAGGGAACCAAGAGACCCAGTACTTC	CASSPSGNQETQYF
TRBV18	TRBJ1-1	NA	TRBD1	TGTGCCAGCTCACTAAACAGGGGGCATGAAGCTTTCTTT	CASSLNRGHEAFF
TRBV2	TRBJ2-2	once	NA	TGTGCCACGGGACTTTTCACCGGGGAGCTGTTTTTT	CATGLFTGELFF
TRBV18	TRBJ1-6	NA	NA	TGTGCCAGCTTTGATACCCGGGGTTCACCCCTCCACTTT	CASFDTRGSPLHF
TRBV28	TRBJ1-1	NA	TRBD1	TGTGCCAGCAGTTCAGGGGGCAGGGCTTTCTTT	CASSSGGRAFF
TRBV6-2/TRBV6-3	TRBJ1-2	few	TRBD1	TGTGCCAGCAGTGGGACAGGGGGCGGCTATGGCTACACCTTC	CASSGTGGGYGYTF
TRBV19	TRBJ1-2	few	NA	TGTGCCAGTAGTAGTCGGCAGGGGTCAGATGGCTACACCTTC	CASSSRQGSDGYTF
TRBV6-5	TRBJ2-2	NA	NA	TGTGCCAGCAGTTACTCGTTACTTAACACCGGGGAGCTGTTTTTT	CASSYSLLNTGELFF
TRBV19	TRBJ2-4	many	TRBD2	TGTGCCAGTAGTATAGTAACTAGCGGGAGTCTCGGCAAAAACATTCAGTACTTC	CASSIVTSGSLGKNIQYF
TRBV28	TRBJ1-2	NA	NA	TGTGCCAGCAGTTCCCCCCGGACACTCAACTATGGCTACACCTTC	CASSSPRTLNYGYTF
TRBV3-1/TRBV3-2	TRBJ1-5	NA	NA	TGTGCCAGCAGCCCTCAGGGGAACCAGCCCCAGCATTTT	CASSPQGNQPQHF
TRBV9	TRBJ2-3	NA	TRBD1	TGTGCCAGCAGCGCCTGGTCAGGGGGAGACACAGATACGCAGTATTTT	CASSAWSGGDTDTQYF
TRBV29-1	TRBJ2-7	NA	NA	TGCAGCGTCTTACTGGAGAAGTACGAGCAGTACTTC	CSVLLEKYEQYF
TRBV5-1	TRBJ2-7	NA	NA	TGCGCCAGCAGCTTCGGGGGTTCCTACGAGCAGTACTTC	CASSFGGSYEQYF
TRBV18	TRBJ1-2	few	NA	TGTGCCAGCTCAGCGGGCGCTATCCTGGGGGGCTACACCTTC	CASSAGAILGGYTF
TRBV5-1	TRBJ2-7	NA	NA	TGCGCCAGCAGCTTATACAGGTCCTCCTACGAGCAGTACTTC	CASSLYRSSYEQYF
TRBV25-1	TRBJ1-2	NA	TRBD1	TGTGCCAGCAGGAATACAGGGGGCTTTACCTTC	CASRNTGGFTF
TRBV27	TRBJ1-1	few	NA	TGTGCCAGCAGTCTCTTCGGGGGCACTGAAGCTTTCTTT	CASSLFGGTEAFF
TRBV19	TRBJ2-1	NA	NA	TGTGCCAGTAGTATTTTTGGGCGGGCCTCCTACAATGAGCAGTTCTTC	CASSIFGRASYNEQFF
TRBV9	TRBJ1-3	NA	NA	TGTGCCAGCAGCGTAGGGGGAGGGGGAGCCTCTGGAAACACCATATATTTT	CASSVGGGGASGNTIYF
TRBV7-2	TRBJ2-2	once	TRBD1	TGTGCCAGCAGCAGGGACAGGGGGACCGGGGAGCTGTTTTTT	CASSRDRGTGELFF
TRBV19	TRBJ1-1	NA	NA	TGTGCCAGTAGTATCGGGCAGGGGTTGCACACTGAAGCTTTCTTT	CASSIGQGLHTEAFF
TRBV15	TRBJ1-5	NA	NA	TGTGCCACCAGCTATACAGGGTATAGCAGCAATCAGCCCCAGCATTTT	CATSYTGYSSNQPQHF